This T cell receptor beta chain came from a study of T cells in Graves' hyperthyroidism and ophthalmopathy. Study-level points and caveats: Most thyroid clonotypes with frequency above 0.001 were detected in blood.

RNA transcripts served as the template for amplifying TCR beta CDR3 regions. The study used the HTBI primer set for a first-round RT-PCR of the TCR CDR3. In TCRdb, the multiplex PCR reads were re-called with MiXCR into one record per CDR3 protein. This sample yields around 290,000 distinct CDR3 sequences, of which approximately 12% are seen a single time; roughly 8.5% belongs to the top ten. This clonotype came up many times. Its cognate antigen is unknown. Trimming shortened V by 11 bases and J by 2 bases, and 21 bases separated the two germline ends. The CDR3 covers 15 residues. The germline CDR1 and CDR2 sequences are MNHEY and SVGEGT.

The receptor's source is a woman in her twenties or thirties with Graves' hyperthyroidism that later progressed to Graves' ophthalmopathy. The sequenced sample consisted of blood. V and J are TRBV6-2 or TRBV6-3 and TRBJ2-5; TRBD2 might be the D (6 bases). The CDR3 DNA is TGTGCCTCCCTGGAGGGACGGACTACTCAAGAGACCCAGTACTTC. Its protein is CASLEGRTTQETQYF.